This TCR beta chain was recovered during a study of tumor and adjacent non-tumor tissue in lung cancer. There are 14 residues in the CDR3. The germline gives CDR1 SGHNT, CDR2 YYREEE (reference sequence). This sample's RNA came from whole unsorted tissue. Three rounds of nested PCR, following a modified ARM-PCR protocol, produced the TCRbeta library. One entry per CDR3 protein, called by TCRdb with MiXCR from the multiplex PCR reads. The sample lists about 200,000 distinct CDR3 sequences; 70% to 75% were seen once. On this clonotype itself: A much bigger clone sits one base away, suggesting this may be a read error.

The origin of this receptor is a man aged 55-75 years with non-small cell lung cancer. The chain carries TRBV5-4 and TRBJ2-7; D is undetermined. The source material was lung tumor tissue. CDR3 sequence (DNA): TGTGCCAGCAGTTCCCGAGGAGACTCCTACAAGCAGTACTTC. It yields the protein CASSSRGDSYKQYF.